Each of the 22 T cell receptor beta chains below was sequenced from the same sample in a study of blood T cell repertoires in COVID-19. Using immunoSEQ multiplex PCR, the repertoire was profiled, and TCRdb retains in-frame clones only, with some absent. The sample has about 250,000 clones, approximately 83% seen once. Material: PBMCs or T cells enriched from blood (not recorded which). All receptors derive from a woman in her 30s who had recovered from COVID-19.

This clone was recorded only once. This chain links TRBV6-5 with TRBJ1-5; TRBD1 agrees at 8 bases. The CDR3 consists of 15 residues. The V gene end was trimmed by 4 bases and the J gene end by 3 bases; junction bases not matched to a gene: 5. The V gene's germline CDR1 is MNHEY and CDR2 SVGAGI. The CDR3 spells CASSSRDRINQPQHF. The CDR3 nucleotides read TGTGCCAGCAGTTCGCGGGACAGGATCAATCAGCCCCAGCATTTT.

The V call is TRBV5-1, the J call TRBJ1-2; D is possibly TRBD1 (5 bases). The CDR3 totals 13 residues. V was trimmed by 4 bases and J by 4 bases, leaving 11 bases between them. In germline, CDR1 is SGHRS, CDR2 YFSETQ. CDR3 protein: CASSRDSSYGYTF. The DNA for the CDR3 is TGCGCCAGCAGCCGCGACAGCAGCTATGGCTACACCTTC.

A word on this clone: The sample contains more than one DNA sequence encoding this CDR3. The rearrangement links TRBV5-1 to TRBJ1-2, with 10 bases fitting TRBD1. Germline lookup yields CDR1 SGHRS and CDR2 YFSETQ. This CDR3 comprises 14 residues. Trimming removed 0 bases from V and 8 bases from J; junction bases left unmatched: 4. In DNA form, the CDR3 reads TGCGCCAGCAGCTTGGGACAGGGGGCAAGAGGCTACACCTTC. Translated, it gives CASSLGQGARGYTF.

This CDR3 reads CASSLPGFPGYTF. CDR3 coding DNA: TGTGCCAGCAGCTTACCAGGGTTCCCTGGCTACACCTTC. The chain employs TRBV28 and TRBJ1-2; D may be TRBD1 (5 bases). CDR3 size: 13 residues. Germline CDR1 MDHEN, CDR2 SYDVKM. The V end lost 6 bases, the J end lost 7 bases, and 15 bases lay between the germline ends.

This chain links TRBV28 with TRBJ2-7; TRBD1 is a possible D gene (5 bases). V was pared by 3 bases and J by 2 bases, with 8 bases between. The length of the CDR3 is 13 residues. Germline lookup yields CDR1 MDHEN and CDR2 SYDVKM. The CDR3 nucleotides are TGTGCCAGCAGTTTGGCAGGGACCTACGAGCAGTACTTC. Translating gives CASSLAGTYEQYF.

The chain uses TRBV28 and TRBJ2-5, with 9 bases matching TRBD2. CDR3 size: 17 residues. The J segment lost 5 bases and the V segment lost 3 bases, leaving 13 bases of the junction unmatched. Germline CDR1 MDHEN, CDR2 SYDVKM. For the CDR3, the DNA is TGTGCCAGCAGTTTCGTAGTAGTAGCGGGAGCTCGCGAGACCCAGTACTTC. It encodes CASSFVVVAGARETQYF. Filled out from reference TRBV28 and TRBJ2-5, the complete variable domain reads DVKVTQSSRYLVKRTGEKVFLECVQDMDHENMFWYRQDPGLGLRLIYFSYDVKMKEKGDIPEGYSVSREKKERFSLILESASTNQTSMYLCASSFVVVAGARETQYFGPGTRLLVL.

V is TRBV27 and J is TRBJ1-4, with 8 bases lining up with TRBD1. This CDR3 has 14 residues. Per germline, CDR1 MNHEY and CDR2 SMNVEV (reference sequence). J gave up 7 bases and V 5 bases, and 6 bases lay outside the gene matches. The CDR3 here is CASSDPGQGEKLFF. The CDR3 DNA follows: TGTGCCAGCAGTGACCCCGGACAGGGTGAAAAACTGTTTTTT. The variable domain in full, completed from reference TRBV27 and TRBJ1-4, reads EAQVTQNPRYLITVTGKKLTVTCSQNMNHEYMSWYRQDPGLGLRQIYYSMNVEVTDKGDVPEGYKVSRKEKRNFPLILESPSPNQTSLYFCASSDPGQGEKLFFGSGTQLSVL.

The J gene is TRBJ1-3, the V gene TRBV7-9, with D perhaps matching TRBD1 (5 bases). V was cut by 3 bases and J by 3 bases, with 15 bases left in between. Germline V gene data show CDR1 as SEHNR and CDR2 as FQNEAQ (reference sequence). The CDR3 runs 16 residues. CDR3 sequence (DNA): TGTGCCAGCAGCTTCGCAGCAGGGTCATATGGAAACACCATATATTTT. Residues: CASSFAAGSYGNTIYF.

This clone was counted a single time. V usage is TRBV28 and J usage is TRBJ2-3; 13 bases are shared with TRBD2. Germline V CDR1 and CDR2: MDHEN, SYDVKM. The CDR3 extends over 21 amino acids. The J segment lost 1 base and the V segment lost 6 bases, leaving 19 bases of the junction unmatched. This CDR3 is CASRPRTSGRGSGGRTDTQYF. The CDR3 DNA is TGTGCCAGCAGGCCGAGGACTAGCGGGAGAGGGTCAGGAGGTCGCACAGATACGCAGTATTTT.

This clone came up once. The chain links TRBV28 to TRBJ2-5, with a weak D call TRBD2 (6 bases). There are 15 residues in the CDR3. Trimming shortened V by 5 bases and J by 4 bases, and 17 bases separated the two germline ends. Germline lookup yields CDR1 MDHEN and CDR2 SYDVKM. The CDR3 region is CASSRAGPGGETQYF. The CDR3 DNA reads TGTGCCAGCAGTCGGGCCGGACCCGGGGGAGAGACCCAGTACTTC.

The gene calls are TRBV6-5 and TRBJ1-1; D is uncertain. Deletions cut 5 bases from V and 3 bases from J, with 16 bases between. There are 15 residues in the CDR3. Germline CDR1 and CDR2: MNHEY and SVGAGI. CDR3 coding DNA: TGTGCCAGCAGTACGCCCGACGGGAAATACACTGAAGCTTTCTTT. Encoded protein: CASSTPDGKYTEAFF.

The CDR3 reads CASSPRVGETQYF. The CDR3 coding sequence is TGCGCCAGCAGCCCGCGGGTCGGAGAGACCCAGTACTTC. The V gene is TRBV4-1, the J gene TRBJ2-5; possibly TRBD2 for D (5 bases). Germline CDR1 MGHRA, CDR2 YSYEKL. This CDR3 comprises 13 residues. Trimming took 4 bases from V and 4 from J, leaving 10 bases between them.

The chain combines TRBV18 with TRBJ2-7; 7 positions agree with TRBD1. V was pared by 6 bases and J by 3 bases, with 8 bases of the junction left unmatched. Germline values: CDR1 KGHSH, CDR2 LQKENI. The length of the CDR3 is 14 residues. For the CDR3, the DNA is TGTGCCAGCTCGCCCGGGACAGCCAACTACGAGCAGTACTTC. Amino acids: CASSPGTANYEQYF.

In this sample, this clone turned up once. V is TRBV23-1 and J is TRBJ1-2; the D gene is possibly TRBD1 (5 bases). TRBV23-1 is flagged as an ORF with uncertain function. The CDR3 consists of 17 residues. The ends were cut back, 6 bases at V and 5 bases at J, with 25 bases in the middle. CDR3 nucleotide sequence: TGCGCCAGCAGCCACGTCGCACACCGGGGGACGGAGTATGGCTACACCTTC. It is translated as CASSHVAHRGTEYGYTF.

The V gene is TRBV7-2, the J gene TRBJ1-1; a possible D gene is TRBD1 (6 bases). The CDR3 is 17 residues long. CDR1 is SGHTA, CDR2 FQGNSA, per germline. V shed 2 bases and J shed 1 base, with 17 bases lying between them. CDR3 sequence (DNA): TGTGCCAGCAGCTTAACTCCTACTGGGACACAGAACACTGAAGCTTTCTTT. Translation gives CASSLTPTGTQNTEAFF.

This chain links TRBV19 with TRBJ1-2, with 7 bases matching TRBD1. V lost 7 bases to trimming and J lost 1 base; unmatched junction nucleotides: 6. Germline values: CDR1 LNHDA, CDR2 SQIVND (reference sequence). This CDR3 region has 14 residues. CDR3 sequence (DNA): TGTGCCAGTAATAACAGGGGCATTAACTATGGCTACACCTTC. Translation: CASNNRGINYGYTF.

Only one count was recorded for this clone. V usage is TRBV19 and J usage is TRBJ1-6; D ambiguous. The CDR3 sequence is 15 residues long. The V end lost 5 bases, the J end lost 3 bases, and 11 bases lay between the germline ends. Germline V CDR1 and CDR2: LNHDA, SQIVND (reference sequence). For the CDR3, the DNA is TGTGCCAGTAGTGACAAGACATTCTATAATTCACCCCTCCACTTT. It yields the protein CASSDKTFYNSPLHF.

The chain combines TRBV4-1 with TRBJ2-1, with TRBD1 as a possible D gene (5 bases). The CDR3 spans 13 residues. The germline V gene encodes CDR1 MGHRA and CDR2 YSYEKL. V was shortened by 5 bases and J by 9 bases, with 14 bases between the two germline ends. The CDR3 DNA follows: TGCGCCAGCAGCAACCCTCCAGGGATTGAGCAGTTCTTC. Translating it yields CASSNPPGIEQFF.

The chain uses TRBV28 and TRBJ2-1; 8 bases line up with TRBD2. Unmatched junction bases numbered 6, after V lost 3 bases and J lost 5 bases. The CDR3 consists of 15 residues. Germline lookup yields CDR1 MDHEN and CDR2 SYDVKM. The CDR3 spells CASSLYGRANNEQFF. The CDR3 DNA reads TGTGCCAGCAGTTTGTACGGGAGGGCGAACAATGAGCAGTTCTTC.

The CDR3 region has the DNA TGCGCCAGCAGCTTGGGCCCCGAGCGGGGGGGCACAGATACGCAGTATTTT. As protein: CASSLGPERGGTDTQYF. This chain links TRBV5-1 with TRBJ2-3, with 9 bases aligning to TRBD2. The germline CDR1 and CDR2 sequences are SGHRS and YFSETQ. With V trimmed by 0 bases and J by 1 base, 6 bases remained unmatched. The CDR3 length is 17 residues.

This chain joins TRBV30 and TRBJ1-6, with 8 bases aligning to TRBD1. The ends lost 4 bases at V and 3 bases at J; junction bases unmatched: 5. Germline lookup yields CDR1 GTSNPN and CDR2 SVGIG (reference sequence). CDR3 length: 15 residues. CDR3 sequence (DNA): TGTGCCTGGACAGGGGGCGGTGGCTATAATTCACCCCTCCACTTT. It is translated as CAWTGGGGYNSPLHF.

The chain uses TRBV19 and TRBJ1-4; TRBD1 is a possible D gene (6 bases). Germline CDR1 and CDR2: LNHDA and SQIVND (reference sequence). CDR3 length equals 15 residues. Trimming stripped 1 base from V and 8 bases from J, with 14 bases between. The CDR3 reads CASSIGDRSGEKLFF. CDR3 bases: TGTGCCAGTAGTATAGGTGACAGGTCGGGAGAAAAACTGTTTTTT.